This TCR beta chain was sequenced in a study of cytomegalovirus exposure and HLA in healthy donors. Background on the study: The roughly 130 validation repertoires used the same platform as the roughly 670 first-cohort repertoires (as reported by a later analysis).

The donors were in the 120-subject validation cohort; that cohort was separate from the 666-subject first cohort. Study-wide findings and caveats: First-cohort TCR clusters tended to co-occur in the approximately 120 validation repertoires, a later analysis found.

The CDR3 is 13 residues long. The V end lost 6 bases, the J end lost 4 bases, and 12 bases lay between the germline ends. Germline V gene data show CDR1 as MDHEN and CDR2 as SYDVKM. Assay used: immunoSEQ multiplex PCR; TCRdb lists only in-frame clones, some missing. The table has a few hundred thousand clones, over 80% seen once. Note on this clone: The antigen remains unidentified.

The receptor's source is a woman aged 25-40 years in good health and CMV-seropositive. The chain combines TRBV28 with TRBJ2-5; the D is unclear. Sequencing was performed on PBMCs. The DNA for the CDR3 is TGTGCCAGCAGCCTCGACGCTGCAGAGACCCAGTACTTC. Encoded protein: CASSLDAAETQYF. Looking up the rest from reference TRBV28 and TRBJ2-5 gives the full variable domain: DVKVTQSSRYLVKRTGEKVFLECVQDMDHENMFWYRQDPGLGLRLIYFSYDVKMKEKGDIPEGYSVSREKKERFSLILESASTNQTSMYLCASSLDAAETQYFGPGTRLLVL.